These T cell receptor beta chains were read from a single sample in a study of blood T cell repertoires in COVID-19. Method: immunoSEQ multiplex PCR; TCRdb's copy keeps in-frame clones and lacks some. The sample records about 210,000 clones, approximately 85% being singletons. The sample consisted of peripheral blood. These receptor sequences come from a woman aged 70-85 years with COVID-19, enrolled during active disease. CDR3s include the opening cysteine and the closing phenylalanine or tryptophan. The D gene is left open where the match is weak. Rows give clone size only sometimes, using once, few, many, or a class for an expanded clone.

V gene	clone size	D gene	J gene	CDR3 protein	CDR3 DNA
TRBV9	few	TRBD1	TRBJ1-1	CASSGQGYRTEAFF	TGTGCCAGCAGCGGACAGGGCTACCGGACTGAAGCTTTCTTT
TRBV7-9	-	TRBD1	TRBJ1-6	CASSMGQENSPLHF	TGTGCCAGCAGCATGGGACAGGAGAATTCACCCCTCCACTTT
TRBV7-9	once	-	TRBJ2-5	CASSFRTGRETQYF	TGTGCCAGCAGCTTCCGCACAGGTCGGGAGACCCAGTACTTC
TRBV5-1	-	TRBD1	TRBJ1-3	CASSLLGGDGNTIYF	TGCGCCAGCAGCTTGTTAGGGGGCGATGGAAACACCATATATTTT
TRBV19	-	-	TRBJ1-1	CASRGMNTEAFF	TGTGCCAGCAGAGGAATGAACACTGAAGCTTTCTTT
TRBV14	-	TRBD1	TRBJ1-2	CASSQGDRVPTNYGYTF	TGTGCCAGCAGCCAAGGAGACAGGGTGCCGACTAACTATGGCTACACCTTC
TRBV20-1	-	TRBD1	TRBJ1-5	CSAGGANRGPNQPQHF	TGCAGTGCTGGTGGAGCGAACAGGGGGCCCAATCAGCCCCAGCATTTT
TRBV3-1/TRBV3-2	once	-	TRBJ1-1	CASSQEARQPQAFF	TGTGCCAGCAGCCAAGAGGCCCGACAGCCCCAAGCTTTCTTT
TRBV6-5	-	-	TRBJ2-5	CASSPRSQETQYF	TGTGCCAGCAGCCCCAGGTCCCAAGAGACCCAGTACTTC
TRBV11-2	-	-	TRBJ2-7	CASSPSGLFHEQYF	TGTGCCAGCAGCCCCAGCGGACTCTTCCACGAGCAGTACTTC
TRBV5-8	-	TRBD1	TRBJ1-1	CASSSPAGGLTEAFF	TGTGCCAGCAGCTCCCCCGCAGGGGGCTTGACTGAAGCTTTCTTT
TRBV6-5	-	-	TRBJ2-2	CAGGLSAALTGELFF	TGTGCCGGAGGTCTGAGTGCCGCCCTCACCGGGGAGCTGTTTTTT
TRBV6-5	-	TRBD1	TRBJ1-1	CASTPTGSFTEAFF	TGTGCCAGCACTCCGACAGGGTCTTTCACTGAAGCTTTCTTT
TRBV18	few	-	TRBJ1-4	CASSPGGADNEKLFF	TGTGCCAGCTCACCAGGGGGCGCGGATAATGAAAAACTGTTTTTT
TRBV5-8	-	-	TRBJ1-2	CASSPGIYGYTF	TGTGCCAGCAGTCCAGGGATCTATGGCTACACCTTC
TRBV2	once	-	TRBJ2-3	CASSEVWGQGKPKSTDTQYF	TGTGCCAGCAGTGAGGTCTGGGGTCAGGGGAAGCCCAAAAGCACAGATACGCAGTATTTT
TRBV5-1	-	-	TRBJ2-7	CASSLVSGQQYEQYF	TGCGCCAGCAGCTTGGTTTCCGGACAACAATACGAGCAGTACTTC
TRBV5-1	-	TRBD2	TRBJ2-7	CASSLAGTSGNSYEQYF	TGCGCCAGCAGCTTGGCCGGGACTAGCGGGAATTCCTACGAGCAGTACTTC
TRBV18	-	TRBD2	TRBJ2-5	CASSRRRTREGETQYF	TGTGCCAGCTCACGAAGACGGACTAGGGAGGGAGAGACCCAGTACTTC
TRBV5-6	-	-	TRBJ2-6	CASSFTGYRANVLTF	TGTGCCAGCAGCTTTACAGGGTATAGGGCCAACGTCCTGACTTTC
TRBV19	-	TRBD1	TRBJ1-5	CASSIGTGVGQPQHF	TGTGCCAGTAGTATTGGGACAGGGGTTGGGCAGCCCCAGCATTTT
TRBV6-5	-	-	TRBJ1-5	CASTPGVGNQPQHF	TGTGCCAGCACCCCCGGGGTTGGCAATCAGCCCCAGCATTTT
TRBV28	-	TRBD1	TRBJ1-1	CASSPYRGSARTEAFF	TGTGCCAGCAGTCCGTACAGGGGAAGCGCTAGGACTGAAGCTTTCTTT
TRBV6-2/TRBV6-3	-	TRBD2	TRBJ2-1	CASSYPGLAGPPWQFF	TGTGCCAGCAGTTACCCCGGCCTAGCGGGCCCCCCCTGGCAGTTCTTC
TRBV6-6	-	TRBD2	TRBJ2-7	CASSYLSGGAYEQYF	TGTGCCAGCAGTTACCTTAGCGGGGGAGCCTACGAGCAGTACTTC
TRBV6-6	-	TRBD2	TRBJ2-5	CASSYGVSGVQETQYF	TGTGCCAGCAGTTACGGGGTTAGCGGGGTCCAAGAGACCCAGTACTTC
TRBV18	-	-	TRBJ1-2	CASSPPAQIYGYTF	TGTGCCAGCTCACCACCCGCACAGATCTATGGCTACACCTTC
TRBV7-2	few	-	TRBJ1-1	CASSLDFESKNTEAFF	TGTGCCAGCAGCTTAGATTTCGAGTCAAAGAACACTGAAGCTTTCTTT
TRBV27	-	TRBD1	TRBJ2-7	CASTDRAGRYEQYF	TGTGCCAGCACCGACAGGGCCGGAAGATACGAGCAGTACTTC
TRBV5-1	-	TRBD1	TRBJ1-1	CASKRGEGQVGNTEAFF	TGCGCCAGCAAACGGGGAGAGGGACAGGTCGGGAACACTGAAGCTTTCTTT
TRBV5-1	-	-	TRBJ2-1	CASRPSRSSYNEQFF	TGCGCCAGCAGGCCTAGCCGGAGCTCCTACAATGAGCAGTTCTTC
TRBV2	-	-	TRBJ2-2	CASSGENTGELFF	TGTGCCAGCAGTGGAGAGAACACCGGGGAGCTGTTTTTT
TRBV7-2	few	-	TRBJ2-5	CASSQGGLSGYQETQYF	TGTGCCAGCAGCCAGGGGGGACTCAGCGGTTACCAAGAGACCCAGTACTTC
TRBV5-4	once	TRBD1	TRBJ1-1	CASSPPGQMNTEAFF	TGTGCCAGCAGCCCTCCGGGACAGATGAACACTGAAGCTTTCTTT
TRBV5-6	-	TRBD1	TRBJ1-2	CASSWGTGGAVVWNGYTF	TGTGCCAGCAGCTGGGGGACAGGGGGCGCAGTGGTCTGGAATGGCTACACCTTC
TRBV30	-	TRBD1	TRBJ1-2	CAWRQGASHYGYTF	TGTGCCTGGAGACAGGGGGCATCCCACTATGGCTACACCTTC
TRBV2	-	-	TRBJ2-3	CASMSGLLLTDTQYF	TGTGCCAGCATGTCAGGGCTATTATTGACAGATACGCAGTATTTT
TRBV5-4	-	-	TRBJ1-5	CASSLEGKSQPQHF	TGTGCCAGCAGCTTGGAGGGGAAGTCTCAGCCCCAGCATTTT
TRBV11-3	-	-	TRBJ1-2	CASSLGASRGYGYTF	TGTGCCAGCAGCTTAGGTGCCAGTCGCGGCTATGGCTACACCTTC
TRBV19	-	TRBD1	TRBJ2-7	CASSIDRGQQYF	TGTGCCAGTAGTATTGACAGGGGCCAGCAGTACTTC
TRBV5-1	-	-	TRBJ1-1	CASSLDSRTEAFF	TGCGCCAGCAGCTTGGACTCGCGCACTGAAGCTTTCTTT
TRBV19	-	-	TRBJ1-3	CASRSGNTIYF	TGTGCCAGCCGGTCCGGAAACACCATATATTTT
TRBV7-2	-	-	TRBJ1-3	CASSASRGFYGNTIYF	TGTGCCAGCAGCGCGAGTAGGGGATTCTATGGAAACACCATATATTTT
TRBV19	-	TRBD1	TRBJ1-5	CASSGQGRQPQHF	TGTGCCAGTAGTGGACAGGGGCGTCAGCCCCAGCATTTT
TRBV19	once	-	TRBJ1-1	CASSIRRRNTEAFF	TGTGCCAGTAGTATTAGGCGGCGAAACACTGAAGCTTTCTTT
TRBV19	-	TRBD1	TRBJ1-2	CASSIEILRGRFGYTF	TGTGCCAGTAGTATAGAAATTTTAAGGGGGCGCTTTGGCTACACCTTC
TRBV5-6	-	TRBD1	TRBJ1-5	CASSSWLRQGGNQPQHF	TGTGCCAGCAGCTCGTGGCTTAGACAGGGTGGCAATCAGCCCCAGCATTTT
TRBV2	few	TRBD1	TRBJ1-3	CASSPTGGSGNTIYF	TGTGCCAGCAGTCCAACAGGGGGCTCTGGAAACACCATATATTTT
TRBV4-2	-	-	TRBJ2-7	CASSGGREISYEQYF	TGTGCCAGCAGTGGGGGGCGGGAGATCTCCTACGAGCAGTACTTC
TRBV9	-	-	TRBJ1-2	CASSASSGALRTF	TGTGCCAGCAGCGCCTCCTCAGGGGCCCTTCGGACCTTC
TRBV4-3	-	TRBD2	TRBJ2-1	CASSQEAGTRGNEQFF	TGCGCCAGCAGCCAGGAGGCCGGGACTAGAGGCAATGAGCAGTTCTTC
TRBV19	-	-	TRBJ1-5	CASSIVRTVLYSNQPQHF	TGTGCCAGTAGTATAGTCCGGACAGTCCTTTATAGCAATCAGCCCCAGCATTTT
TRBV5-4	-	TRBD2	TRBJ2-2	CASSLEAGLNTGELFF	TGTGCCAGCAGCTTGGAAGCGGGGTTGAACACCGGGGAGCTGTTTTTT
TRBV27	few	-	TRBJ1-5	CASSLQQGSQPQHF	TGTGCCAGCAGTTTACAGCAGGGAAGTCAGCCCCAGCATTTT
TRBV9	-	TRBD1	TRBJ1-5	CASSTSGTGSQPQHF	TGTGCCAGCAGCACCTCCGGGACAGGGAGTCAGCCCCAGCATTTT
TRBV18	-	-	TRBJ1-5	CASSSREENQPQHF	TGTGCCAGCTCAAGCCGCGAGGAGAATCAGCCCCAGCATTTT
TRBV7-8	-	TRBD1	TRBJ1-2	CASSSISGGGYTF	TGTGCCAGCAGCTCGATTTCAGGGGGCGGCTACACCTTC